This T cell receptor beta chain was sequenced during a study of blood T cell repertoires in COVID-19. Clones were read by immunoSEQ multiplex PCR, and TCRdb kept only the in-frame ones, dropping some. Here the sample spans more than 150,000 clones, 80% to 90% being singletons. Trimming cost V 1 base and J 7 bases, with 18 bases left between them. This CDR3 is 16 amino acids long. Germline CDR1 and CDR2: SGHAT and FQNNGV. V gene TRBV11-2 combines with J gene TRBJ2-3; no clear D gene. The TCR was taken from a woman in her forties or fifties who had recovered from COVID-19. The sequencing sample was made of PBMCs or T cells enriched from blood (not recorded which). The chain's CDR3 is CASSLGFGSSPYTQYF. The DNA for the CDR3 is TGTGCCAGCAGCTTAGGGTTCGGGTCTTCCCCATATACGCAGTATTTT.